This T cell receptor beta chain was sequenced during a study of graft-versus-host responses after intestinal transplantation. On the study more broadly: Isolated intestinal, liver-intestinal, or multivisceral transplants were what recipients had. Tacrolimus and steroids were given for around three years to all recipients after anti-thymocyte globulin induction. Overall study results and limits: Peak levels of circulating GvH clones tracked with early post-transplant HvG declines. Graft-donor T cell macrochimerism in patients accompanied high graft-versus-host to host-versus-graft clonal ratios in allografts.

Germline V gene data show CDR1 as SGHRS and CDR2 as YFSETQ. There are 17 residues in the CDR3. Trimming removed 1 base at V and 1 base at J, with 17 bases between. Generated by immunoSEQ multiplex PCR, the TCRdb table keeps only in-frame clones and is missing some. This table has around 54,000 clones, around 90% appearing once. Of note for this clone: What it binds is unknown.

This TCR came from a human patient who received an intestinal transplant, so some T cells may come from the graft donor. This specimen was PBMCs, taken more than 650 days after intestinal transplant. V is TRBV5-1 and J is TRBJ1-2; no definite D call. The CDR3: CASSLSARQTLNYGYTF. CDR3 nucleotides: TGCGCCAGCAGCTTGTCGGCAAGGCAGACGCTTAACTATGGCTACACCTTC.